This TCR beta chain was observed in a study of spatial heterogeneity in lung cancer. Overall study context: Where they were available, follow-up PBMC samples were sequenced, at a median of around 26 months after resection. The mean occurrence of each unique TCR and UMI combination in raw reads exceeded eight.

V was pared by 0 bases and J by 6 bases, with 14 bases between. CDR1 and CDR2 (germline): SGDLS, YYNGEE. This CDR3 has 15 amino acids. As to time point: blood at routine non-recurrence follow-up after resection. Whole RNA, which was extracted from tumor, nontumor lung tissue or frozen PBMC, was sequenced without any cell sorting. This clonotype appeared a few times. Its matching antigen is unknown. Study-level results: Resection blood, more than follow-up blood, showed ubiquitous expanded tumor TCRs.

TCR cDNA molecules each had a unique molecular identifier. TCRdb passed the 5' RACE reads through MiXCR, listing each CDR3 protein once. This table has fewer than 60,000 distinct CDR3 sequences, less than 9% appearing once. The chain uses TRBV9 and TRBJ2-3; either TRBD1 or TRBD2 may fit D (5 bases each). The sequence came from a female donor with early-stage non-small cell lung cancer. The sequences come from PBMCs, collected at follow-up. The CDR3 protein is CASSVGTEWGDTQYF. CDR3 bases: TGTGCCAGCAGCGTAGGGACTGAGTGGGGGGATACGCAGTATTTT.